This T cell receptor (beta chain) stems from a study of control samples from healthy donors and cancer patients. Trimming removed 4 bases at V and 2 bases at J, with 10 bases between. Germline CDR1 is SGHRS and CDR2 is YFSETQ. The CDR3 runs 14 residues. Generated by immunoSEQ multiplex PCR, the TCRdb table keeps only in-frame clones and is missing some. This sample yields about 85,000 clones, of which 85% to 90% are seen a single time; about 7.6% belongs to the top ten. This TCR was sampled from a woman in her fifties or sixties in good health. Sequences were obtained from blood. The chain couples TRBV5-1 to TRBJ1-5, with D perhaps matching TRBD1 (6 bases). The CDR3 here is CASSEQGGNQPQHF. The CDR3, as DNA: TGCGCCAGCAGCGAACAGGGCGGCAATCAGCCCCAGCATTTT.